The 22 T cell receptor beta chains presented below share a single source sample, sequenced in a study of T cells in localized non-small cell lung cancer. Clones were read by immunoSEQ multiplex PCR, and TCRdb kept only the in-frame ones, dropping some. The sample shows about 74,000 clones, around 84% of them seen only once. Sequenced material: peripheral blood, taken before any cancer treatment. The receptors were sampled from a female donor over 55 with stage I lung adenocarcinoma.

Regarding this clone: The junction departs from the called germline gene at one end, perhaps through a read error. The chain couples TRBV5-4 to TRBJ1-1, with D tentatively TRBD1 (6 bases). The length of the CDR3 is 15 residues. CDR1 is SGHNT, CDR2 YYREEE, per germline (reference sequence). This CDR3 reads CASSLGGARNTEAFF. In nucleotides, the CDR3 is TGCGCCAGCAGCTTGGGGGGGGCGCGGAACACTGAAGCTTTCTTT.

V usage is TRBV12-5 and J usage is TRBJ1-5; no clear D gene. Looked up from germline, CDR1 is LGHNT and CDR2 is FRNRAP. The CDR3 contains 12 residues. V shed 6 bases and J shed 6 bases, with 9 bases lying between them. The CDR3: CASGEVGQPQHF. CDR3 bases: TGTGCTAGTGGCGAGGTGGGTCAGCCCCAGCATTTT.

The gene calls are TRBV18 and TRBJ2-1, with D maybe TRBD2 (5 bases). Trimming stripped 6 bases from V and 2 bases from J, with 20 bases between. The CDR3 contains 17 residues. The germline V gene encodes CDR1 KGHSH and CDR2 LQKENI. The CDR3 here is CASSAVRSGPAYNEQFF. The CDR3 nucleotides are TGTGCCAGCTCCGCGGTCCGGAGCGGCCCCGCCTACAATGAGCAGTTCTTC.

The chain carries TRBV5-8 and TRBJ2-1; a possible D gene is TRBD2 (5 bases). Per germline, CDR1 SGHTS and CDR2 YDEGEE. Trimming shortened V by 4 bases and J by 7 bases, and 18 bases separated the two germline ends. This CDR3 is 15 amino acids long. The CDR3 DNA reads TGTGCCAGCAGCGGCGGGCGGGCCCGTCGGAATGAGCAGTTCTTC. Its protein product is CASSGGRARRNEQFF.

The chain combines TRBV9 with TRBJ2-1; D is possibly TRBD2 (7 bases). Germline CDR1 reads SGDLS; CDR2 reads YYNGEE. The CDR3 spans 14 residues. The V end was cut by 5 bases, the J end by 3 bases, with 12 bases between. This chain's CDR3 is CASRRGTNYNEQFF. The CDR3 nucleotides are TGTGCCAGCAGGAGGGGGACTAACTACAATGAGCAGTTCTTC.

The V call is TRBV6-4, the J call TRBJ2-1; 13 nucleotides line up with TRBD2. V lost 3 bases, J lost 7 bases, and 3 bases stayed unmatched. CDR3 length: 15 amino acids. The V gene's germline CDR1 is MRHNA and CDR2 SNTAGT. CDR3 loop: CASSETSGGGNEQFF. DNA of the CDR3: TGTGCCAGCAGTGAAACTAGCGGGGGGGGGAATGAGCAGTTCTTC.

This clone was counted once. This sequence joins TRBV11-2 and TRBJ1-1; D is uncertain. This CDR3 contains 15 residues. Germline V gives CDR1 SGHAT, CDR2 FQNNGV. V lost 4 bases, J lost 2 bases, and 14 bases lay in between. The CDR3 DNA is TGTGCCAGCAGCTCACGCTCATCGGGAAACACTGAAGCTTTCTTT. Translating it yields CASSSRSSGNTEAFF.

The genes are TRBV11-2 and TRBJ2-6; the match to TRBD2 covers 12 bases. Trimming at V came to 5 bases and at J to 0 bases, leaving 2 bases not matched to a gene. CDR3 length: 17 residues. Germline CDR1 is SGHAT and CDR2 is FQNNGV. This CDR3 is CASSILAGGSGANVLTF. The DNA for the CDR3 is TGTGCCAGCAGCATACTAGCGGGGGGCTCTGGGGCCAACGTCCTGACTTTC.

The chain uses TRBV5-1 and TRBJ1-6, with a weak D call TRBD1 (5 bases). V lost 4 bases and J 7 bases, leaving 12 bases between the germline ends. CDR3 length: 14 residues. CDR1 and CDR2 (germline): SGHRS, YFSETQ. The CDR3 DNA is TGCGCCAGCAGCGGGGGGGAGAGAAATTCACCCCTCCACTTT. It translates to CASSGGERNSPLHF.

CDR3 sequence: CASSFPGLLQTQYF. In DNA form, the CDR3 reads TGTGCCAGCAGCTTCCCGGGACTACTTCAGACCCAGTACTTC. The V and J genes are TRBV7-2 and TRBJ2-5, with 7 nucleotides matching TRBD2. The ends lost 3 bases at V and 6 bases at J; junction bases unmatched: 7. This CDR3 is 14 amino acids long. The germline CDR1 and CDR2 sequences are SGHTA and FQGNSA.

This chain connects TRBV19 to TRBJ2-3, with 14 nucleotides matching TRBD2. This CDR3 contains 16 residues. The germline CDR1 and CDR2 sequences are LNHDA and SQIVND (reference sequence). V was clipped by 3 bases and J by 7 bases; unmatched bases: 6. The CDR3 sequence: CASSMGWTSGGHTQYF. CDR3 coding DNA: TGTGCCAGTAGTATGGGGTGGACTAGCGGGGGGCATACGCAGTATTTT.

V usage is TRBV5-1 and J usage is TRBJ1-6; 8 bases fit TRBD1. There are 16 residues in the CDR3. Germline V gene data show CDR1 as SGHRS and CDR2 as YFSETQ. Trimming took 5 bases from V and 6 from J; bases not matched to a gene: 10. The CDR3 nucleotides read TGCGCCAGCAGGCGAATGACCGGGACAGGTAATTCACCCCTCCACTTT. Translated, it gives CASRRMTGTGNSPLHF. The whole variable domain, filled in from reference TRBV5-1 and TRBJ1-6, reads KAGVTQTPRYLIKTRGQQVTLSCSPISGHRSVSWYQQTPGQGLQFLFEYFSETQRNKGNFPGRFSGRQFSNSRSEMNVSTLELGDSALYLCASRRMTGTGNSPLHFGNGTRLTVT.

CDR3 in amino acids: CASSRDRGMETQYF. As DNA, the CDR3 is TGTGCCAGCAGCCGGGACAGGGGTATGGAGACCCAGTACTTC. V is TRBV7-2 and J is TRBJ2-5; 10 nucleotides match TRBD1. Trimming at V came to 5 bases and at J to 5 bases, leaving 5 bases not matched to a gene. Germline CDR1 is SGHTA and CDR2 is FQGNSA. The CDR3 has 14 residues. The entire variable domain, with the rest obtained from reference TRBV7-2 and TRBJ2-5, is as follows: GAGVSQSPSNKVTEKGKDVELRCDPISGHTALYWYRQSLGQGLEFLIYFQGNSAPDKSGLPSDRFSAERTGGSVSTLTIQRTQQEDSAVYLCASSRDRGMETQYFGPGTRLLVL.

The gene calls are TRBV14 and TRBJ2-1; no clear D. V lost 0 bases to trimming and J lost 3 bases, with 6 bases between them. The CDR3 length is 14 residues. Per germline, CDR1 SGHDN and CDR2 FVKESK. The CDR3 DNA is TGTGCCAGCAGCCAAGACCCTAACTACAATGAGCAGTTCTTC. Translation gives CASSQDPNYNEQFF. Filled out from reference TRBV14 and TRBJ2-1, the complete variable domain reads EAGVTQFPSHSVIEKGQTVTLRCDPISGHDNLYWYRRVMGKEIKFLLHFVKESKQDESGMPNNRFLAERTGGTYSTLKVQPAELEDSGVYFCASSQDPNYNEQFFGPGTRLTVL.

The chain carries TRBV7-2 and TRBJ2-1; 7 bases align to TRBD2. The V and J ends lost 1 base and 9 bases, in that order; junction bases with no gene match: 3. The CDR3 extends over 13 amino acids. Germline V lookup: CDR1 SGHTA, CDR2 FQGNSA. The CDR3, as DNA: TGTGCCAGCAGCTTAGTCCTAGCGGCTGAGCAGTTCTTC. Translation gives CASSLVLAAEQFF.

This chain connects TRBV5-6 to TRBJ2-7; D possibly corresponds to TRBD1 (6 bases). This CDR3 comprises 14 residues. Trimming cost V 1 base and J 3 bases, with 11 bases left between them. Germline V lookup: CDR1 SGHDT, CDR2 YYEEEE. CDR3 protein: CASSLTGRFYEQYF. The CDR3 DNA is TGTGCCAGCAGCTTGACAGGGCGTTTCTACGAGCAGTACTTC.

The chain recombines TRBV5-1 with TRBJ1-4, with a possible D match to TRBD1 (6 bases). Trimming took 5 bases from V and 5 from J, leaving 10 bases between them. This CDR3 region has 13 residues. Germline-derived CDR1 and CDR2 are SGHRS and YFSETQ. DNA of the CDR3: TGCGCCAGCAGTTGGCAGGGGAATGAAAAACTGTTTTTT. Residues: CASSWQGNEKLFF. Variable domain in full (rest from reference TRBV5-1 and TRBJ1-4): KAGVTQTPRYLIKTRGQQVTLSCSPISGHRSVSWYQQTPGQGLQFLFEYFSETQRNKGNFPGRFSGRQFSNSRSEMNVSTLELGDSALYLCASSWQGNEKLFFGSGTQLSVL.

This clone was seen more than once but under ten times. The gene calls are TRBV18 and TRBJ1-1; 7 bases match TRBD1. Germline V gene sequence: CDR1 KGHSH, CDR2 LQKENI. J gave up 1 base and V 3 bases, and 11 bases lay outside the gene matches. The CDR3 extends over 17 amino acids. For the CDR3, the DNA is TGTGCCAGCTCACCCCCACAGGGAGGGGGCGCGAACACTGAAGCTTTCTTT. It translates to CASSPPQGGGANTEAFF. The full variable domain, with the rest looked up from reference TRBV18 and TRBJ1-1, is NAGVMQNPRHLVRRRGQEARLRCSPMKGHSHVYWYRQLPEEGLKFMVYLQKENIIDESGMPKERFSAEFPKEGPSILRIQQVVRGDSAAYFCASSPPQGGGANTEAFFGQGTRLTVV.

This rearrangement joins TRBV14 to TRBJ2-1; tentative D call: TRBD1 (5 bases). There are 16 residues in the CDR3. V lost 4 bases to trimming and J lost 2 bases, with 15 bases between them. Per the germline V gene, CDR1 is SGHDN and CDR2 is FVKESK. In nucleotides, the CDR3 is TGTGCCAGCAGCCCAGGGAAGGGTCTAACCTACAATGAGCAGTTCTTC. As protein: CASSPGKGLTYNEQFF.

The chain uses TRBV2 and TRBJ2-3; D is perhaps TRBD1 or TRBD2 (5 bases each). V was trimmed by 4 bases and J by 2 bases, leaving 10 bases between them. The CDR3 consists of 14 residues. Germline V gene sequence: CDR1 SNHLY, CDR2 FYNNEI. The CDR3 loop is CASSGDQPTDTQYF. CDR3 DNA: TGTGCCAGCAGTGGGGACCAGCCCACAGATACGCAGTATTTT.

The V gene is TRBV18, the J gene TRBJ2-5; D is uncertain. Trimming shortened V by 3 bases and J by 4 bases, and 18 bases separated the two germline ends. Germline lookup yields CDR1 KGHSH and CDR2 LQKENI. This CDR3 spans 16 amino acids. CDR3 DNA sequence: TGTGCCAGCTCACCCGCCGGCGGTGGAAGGTCAGAGACCCAGTACTTC. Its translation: CASSPAGGGRSETQYF.

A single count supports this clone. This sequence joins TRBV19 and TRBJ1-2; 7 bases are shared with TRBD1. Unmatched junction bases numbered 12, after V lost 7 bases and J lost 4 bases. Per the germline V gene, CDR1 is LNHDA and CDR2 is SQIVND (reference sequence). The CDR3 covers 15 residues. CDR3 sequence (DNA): TGTGCCAGTACACAATTGGGACAGATGAGCTATGGCTACACCTTC. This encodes CASTQLGQMSYGYTF.